This note documents a single T cell receptor (beta chain) sequence. A second about 7 to 12 cycle PCR used barcoded and J-beta primers. TCRdb used MiXCR to reprocess the 5' RACE reads, holding one entry per CDR3 protein. The sample yields roughly 700,000 distinct CDR3 sequences, about 52% seen once. Trimming took 0 bases from V and 1 from J, leaving 10 bases between them. Per germline, CDR1 SGHRS and CDR2 YFSETQ. The CDR3 loop spans 15 amino acids. The data stem from a study of blood T cells in healthy people across ages. This TCR was sampled from a woman aged 60-75 years in good health. Material: blood. This rearrangement joins TRBV5-1 to TRBJ1-1; D gene uncertain. CDR3 DNA: TGCGCCAGCAGCTTGGTGTTCCGGGGGAACACTGAAGCTTTCTTT. As protein: CASSLVFRGNTEAFF.